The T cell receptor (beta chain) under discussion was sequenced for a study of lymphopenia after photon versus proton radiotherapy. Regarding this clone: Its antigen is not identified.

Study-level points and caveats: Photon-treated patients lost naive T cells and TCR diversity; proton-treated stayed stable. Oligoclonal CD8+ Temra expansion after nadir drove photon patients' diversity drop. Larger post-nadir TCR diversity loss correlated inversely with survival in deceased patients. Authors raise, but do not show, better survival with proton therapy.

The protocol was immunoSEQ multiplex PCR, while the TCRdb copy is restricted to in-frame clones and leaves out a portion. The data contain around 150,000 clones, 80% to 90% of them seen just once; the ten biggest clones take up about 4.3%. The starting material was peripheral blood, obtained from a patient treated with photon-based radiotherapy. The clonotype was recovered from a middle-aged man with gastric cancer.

In DNA, the CDR3 is TGTGCCAGCAGCCTACAGGTTTTCAATGAGCAGTTCTTC. Translation: CASSLQVFNEQFF. V is TRBV11-2 and J is TRBJ2-1, with TRBD1 as a possible D gene (5 bases). CDR1 is SGHAT and CDR2 is FQNNGV in the germline V gene. The CDR3 length is 13 residues. Trimming took 5 bases from V and 6 from J, leaving 11 bases between them.